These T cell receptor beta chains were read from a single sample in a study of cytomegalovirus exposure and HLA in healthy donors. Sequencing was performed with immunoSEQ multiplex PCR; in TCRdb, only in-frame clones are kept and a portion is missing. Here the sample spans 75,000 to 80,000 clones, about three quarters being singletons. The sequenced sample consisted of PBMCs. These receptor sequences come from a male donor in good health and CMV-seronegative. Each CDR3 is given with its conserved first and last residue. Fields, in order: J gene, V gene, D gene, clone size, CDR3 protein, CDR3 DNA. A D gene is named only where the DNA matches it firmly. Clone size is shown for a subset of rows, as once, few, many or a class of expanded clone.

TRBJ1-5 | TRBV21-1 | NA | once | CASSKHLRDRGSNQPQHF | TGTGCCAGCAGCAAACACCTACGCGACAGGGGGAGCAATCAGCCCCAGCATTTT
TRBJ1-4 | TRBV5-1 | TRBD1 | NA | CASSLGGQDHRELFF | TGCGCCAGCAGCTTGGGTGGACAGGACCACAGGGAACTGTTTTTT
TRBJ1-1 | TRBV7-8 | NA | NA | CASSARDSFEAFF | TGTGCCAGCAGCGCCCGGGACTCCTTTGAAGCTTTCTTT
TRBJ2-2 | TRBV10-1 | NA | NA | CASSESPGNTGELFF | TGCGCCAGCAGTGAGTCGCCAGGGAACACCGGGGAGCTGTTTTTT
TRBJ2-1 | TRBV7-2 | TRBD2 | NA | CASRIAGASNEQFF | TGTGCCAGCAGAATAGCGGGAGCCAGCAATGAGCAGTTCTTC
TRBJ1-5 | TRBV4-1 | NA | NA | CASSPEGARGYQPQHF | TGCGCCAGCAGCCCCGAAGGGGCCAGGGGATATCAGCCCCAGCATTTT
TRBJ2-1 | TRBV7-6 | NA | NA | CASSLNGEQFF | TGTGCCAGCAGCCTTAATGGCGAGCAGTTCTTC
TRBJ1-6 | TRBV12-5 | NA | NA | CASGLVEGSHSPLHF | TGTGCTAGTGGTTTGGTAGAGGGTTCTCATTCACCCCTCCACTTT
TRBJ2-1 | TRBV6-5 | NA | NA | CASSTGRVNNEQFF | TGTGCCAGCAGTACTGGCAGGGTTAACAATGAGCAGTTCTTC
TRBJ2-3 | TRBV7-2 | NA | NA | CASSRQPTDTQYF | TGTGCCAGCAGCCGACAACCCACAGATACGCAGTATTTT
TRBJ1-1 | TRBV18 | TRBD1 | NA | CASSPGGTGVLEAFF | TGTGCCAGCTCACCTGGGGGCACAGGGGTATTAGAAGCTTTCTTT
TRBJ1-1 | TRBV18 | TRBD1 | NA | CASSPGQGVTEAFF | TGTGCCAGCTCACCAGGACAGGGGGTCACTGAAGCTTTCTTT
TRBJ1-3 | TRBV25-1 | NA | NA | CASSIGGGGNTIYF | TGTGCCAGCAGTATAGGGGGGGGTGGAAACACCATATATTTT
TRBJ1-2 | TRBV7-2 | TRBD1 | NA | CASSKGAENYGYTF | TGTGCCAGCAGCAAGGGGGCGGAGAACTATGGCTACACCTTC
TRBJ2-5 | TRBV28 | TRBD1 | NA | CASSSSTGGVETQYF | TGTGCCAGCAGTTCCTCGACAGGGGGCGTAGAGACCCAGTACTTC
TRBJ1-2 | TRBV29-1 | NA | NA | CSVRDTSYGYPF | TGCAGCGTCCGGGACACATCCTATGGCTACCCCTTC
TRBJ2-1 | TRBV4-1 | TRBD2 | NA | CASSRGSGGPYNEQFF | TGCGCCAGCAGCCGGGGTAGCGGGGGCCCTTACAATGAGCAGTTCTTC
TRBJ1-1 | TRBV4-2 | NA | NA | CASSQVVSGNTEAFF | TGTGCCAGCAGCCAAGTCGTGTCAGGGAACACTGAAGCTTTCTTT
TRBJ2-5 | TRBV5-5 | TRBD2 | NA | CASRNSGGETQYF | TGTGCCAGCAGAAACTCGGGGGGAGAGACCCAGTACTTC
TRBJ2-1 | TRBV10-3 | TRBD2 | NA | CAISLADLYNEQFF | TGTGCCATTAGTCTAGCGGATTTATACAATGAGCAGTTCTTC
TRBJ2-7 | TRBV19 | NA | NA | CASSIEGFYEQYF | TGTGCCAGTAGTATCGAGGGTTTCTACGAGCAGTACTTC
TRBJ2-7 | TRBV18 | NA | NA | CASSPPSPGSYEQYF | TGTGCCAGCTCACCACCGAGCCCTGGTTCCTACGAGCAGTACTTC
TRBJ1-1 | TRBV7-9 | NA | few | CASSPSHTEAFF | TGTGCCAGCAGCCCTTCCCACACTGAAGCTTTCTTT
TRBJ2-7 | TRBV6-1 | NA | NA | CASSEFPANSYEQYF | TGTGCCAGCAGTGAATTCCCAGCGAACTCCTACGAGCAGTACTTC
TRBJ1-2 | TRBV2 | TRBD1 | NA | CASKTGQASDGYTF | TGTGCCAGCAAAACGGGACAGGCCTCAGATGGCTACACCTTC
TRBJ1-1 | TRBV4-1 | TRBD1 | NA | CASSQDLVSRGTGVDTEAFF | TGCGCCAGCAGCCAAGATCTCGTTTCCAGGGGGACAGGGGTGGACACTGAAGCTTTCTTT
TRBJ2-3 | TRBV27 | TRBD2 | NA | CASSLVTSAGGRTDTQYF | TGTGCCAGCAGTCTAGTCACATCAGCGGGAGGAAGGACAGATACGCAGTATTTT
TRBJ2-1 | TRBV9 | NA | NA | CASSASGEQFF | TGTGCCAGCAGCGCCTCCGGTGAGCAGTTCTTC